This T cell receptor (beta chain) derives from a study of long-term antiretroviral therapy in people with HIV. Background on the study: It was about a decade after the earliest samples that the 2015 immediate-ART recommendation appeared. Overall study results and limits: Upon ART, diversity increased but remained lower than transplant donor controls.

The CDR3 consists of 17 residues. Germline loops: CDR1 SGHRS, CDR2 YFSETQ. The junction had 8 bases not matched to a gene; V was cut back by 2 bases and J by 3 bases. Survey level was the resolution at which the v3.0 immunoSEQ assay ran. Using immunoSEQ multiplex PCR, the repertoire was profiled, and TCRdb retains in-frame clones only, with some absent. This table holds some 2,500 clones, 79% found once. A remark on this clone: Antigen specificity is unknown.

Sequencing was performed on unsorted PBMCs, taken 0.4 years before starting antiretroviral therapy. The chain carries TRBV5-1 and TRBJ2-2, with 9 nucleotides matching TRBD1. This TCR came from a middle-aged woman with HIV. The CDR3, as DNA: TGCGCCAGCAGCTTTGGCTACAGGGGGCGCGACACCGGGGAGCTGTTTTTT. Residues: CASSFGYRGRDTGELFF.